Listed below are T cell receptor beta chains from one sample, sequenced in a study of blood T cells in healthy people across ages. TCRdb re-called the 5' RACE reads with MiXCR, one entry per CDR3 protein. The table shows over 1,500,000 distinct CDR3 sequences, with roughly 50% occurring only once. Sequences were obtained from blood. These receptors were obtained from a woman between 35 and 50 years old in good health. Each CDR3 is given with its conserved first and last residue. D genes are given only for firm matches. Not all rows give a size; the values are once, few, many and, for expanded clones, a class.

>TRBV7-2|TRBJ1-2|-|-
CASSPRQLANDGYTF
TGTGCCAGCAGCCCGCGACAGCTAGCTAACGATGGCTACACCTTC
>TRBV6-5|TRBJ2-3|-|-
CASSSAGLGNTQYF
TGTGCCAGCAGTTCAGCTGGCCTAGGGAATACGCAGTATTTT
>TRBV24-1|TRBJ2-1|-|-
CATSTLNNEQFF
TGCGCCACCAGTACCCTAAACAATGAGCAGTTCTTC
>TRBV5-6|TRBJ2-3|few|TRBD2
CASDTLTSGGVDTQYF
TGTGCCAGCGACACCCTCACTAGCGGGGGAGTAGATACGCAGTATTTT
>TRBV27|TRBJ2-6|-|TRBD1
CASSLTGGTSGANVLTF
TGTGCCAGCAGTTTAACAGGGGGCACGTCTGGGGCCAACGTCCTGACTTTC
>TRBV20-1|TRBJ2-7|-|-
CSAREFPANGYEQYF
TGCAGTGCTAGAGAATTCCCAGCCAACGGCTACGAGCAGTACTTC
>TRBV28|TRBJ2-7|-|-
CASSQGPQMYF
TGTGCCAGCAGCCAAGGGCCACAAATGTACTTC
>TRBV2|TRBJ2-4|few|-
CASSELGSKNIQYF
TGTGCCAGCAGTGAACTGGGAAGCAAAAACATTCAGTACTTC
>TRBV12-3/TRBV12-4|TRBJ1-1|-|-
CASTPLGAEAFF
TGTGCCAGCACACCCCTCGGGGCTGAAGCTTTCTTT
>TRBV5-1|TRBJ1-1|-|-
CASSGPSANTEAFF
TGCGCCAGCAGCGGACCGTCGGCGAACACTGAAGCTTTCTTT
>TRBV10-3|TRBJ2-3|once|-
CATSGTFTSTDTQYF
TGTGCCACCTCCGGGACGTTCACTAGCACAGATACGCAGTATTTT
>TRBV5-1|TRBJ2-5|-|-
CASSLGVSRGSGGEQYF
TGCGCCAGCAGCTTGGGGGTCTCCCGGGGAAGCGGCGGTGAGCAGTACTTC
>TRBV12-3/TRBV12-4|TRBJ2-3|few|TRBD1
CASSLRTGRDTQYF
TGTGCCAGCAGTCTCCGGACAGGGAGAGATACGCAGTATTTT
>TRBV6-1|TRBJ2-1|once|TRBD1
CASSEIGTGGSKQFF
TGTGCCAGCAGTGAAATAGGGACAGGGGGCTCTAAGCAGTTCTTC